The sequence of this T cell receptor beta chain was determined in a study of T cell changes during pregnancy in multiple sclerosis. This CDR3 region has 16 residues. In germline, CDR1 is LGHNA, CDR2 YNFKEQ. V gave up 1 base and J gave up 2 bases; unmatched junction bases: 4. Generated by immunoSEQ multiplex PCR, the TCRdb table keeps only in-frame clones and is missing some. The sample lists about 73,000 clones, over 85% occurring once. This clone was found once. The chain is built from TRBV4-2 and TRBJ1-3; 8 positions agree with TRBD1. This TCR derives from a female donor in good health, enrolled as a control in a pregnancy study. The sequencing here drew on peripheral blood, taken in the second trimester of pregnancy. The CDR3 loop reads CASSQAGGAAGNTIYF. In nucleotides, the CDR3 is TGTGCCAGCAGCCAAGCAGGGGGCGCGGCTGGAAACACCATATATTTT.